The rows below give T cell receptor beta chains drawn from one sample of a study of shared clonotypes between healthy human individuals. Sequenced by immunoSEQ multiplex PCR; TCRdb stores in-frame clones only, minus some. The profile shows more than 400,000 clones, around 80% of them singletons. What was sequenced was PBMCs. All receptors come from a woman aged 35 to 49 in good health. Some clones in this sample may be carry-over from other donors' samples. Both conserved end residues are part of each CDR3.

>TRBV5-6
CASSWGLAAQETQYF
>TRBV19
CASSGTRNEKLFF
>TRBV30
CAWSRRHEQYF
>TRBV7-7
CASSSDRGRLADTQYF
>TRBV5-1
CASSPAQNTEAFF
>TRBV7-6
CASSLGTSVSTDTQYF
>TRBV18
CASSPSGLETYF
>TRBV5-1
CASSTQGDSNQPQHF
>TRBV5-4
CASSSRQGGYNEQFF
>TRBV11-2
CASSPFILARYNEQFF
>TRBV19
CASSAQGRGAEAFF
>TRBV5-1
CASSLAGTGNTIYF
>TRBV5-4
CASSLDAGTYNEQFF
>TRBV11-2
CASSLLTGGSEQFF
>TRBV6-1
CASRAGLFNEQFF
>TRBV19
CASKIEGSGELFF
>TRBV4-2
CASSLNPGAQWGYTF
>TRBV7-9
CASSRADHGHEKLFF
>TRBV13
CASSSQGAVVLNTEAFF
>TRBV19
CASSIAGLAEETQYF
>TRBV25-1
CASSDRESPLHF
>TRBV28
CASRSSGRDEQFF
>TRBV28
CASTRWGSTDTQYF
>TRBV6-1
CASSGATGGGVTEAFF
>TRBV19
CASSSWTGVNYGYTF
>TRBV10-3
CAIGQGSSYEQYF
>TRBV19
CASVDRGYSNQPQHF
>TRBV28
CASSLNGATQYF
>TRBV14
CASSQARGLQETQYF
>TRBV6-1
CASIRATGYNQPQHF
>TRBV2
CASRQTNQPQHF
>TRBV5-4
CASSFHNQETQYF
>TRBV30
CAWDTGSYNEQFF
>TRBV4-2
CASSQDGDRGRVYGNEQFF
>TRBV28
CASSSGGSGNTIYF
>TRBV6-5
CASSLGWTNEKLSF
>TRBV7-9
CASSLGAANTGELFF